The clone carrying this T cell receptor (beta chain) has more than one count but fewer than ten. The germline V gene has CDR1 KGHDR and CDR2 SFDVKD. V was cut by 0 bases and J by 4 bases, with 2 bases left in between. The CDR3 extends over 13 amino acids. Via MiXCR, TCRdb re-called the 5' RACE reads, giving one row per CDR3 protein. The sample has just over 95,000 distinct CDR3 sequences; approximately 10% are singletons. The sample comes from a study of early T cells in non-severe SARS-CoV-2 infection. The chain joins TRBV24-1 to TRBJ2-2, with D uncertain. This TCR derives from an adult who was a healthcare worker with PCR-confirmed SARS-CoV-2 infection or an uninfected control (not recorded which). Sequenced material: whole blood, taken at baseline. The CDR3 sequence: CATSDLVTGELFF. The CDR3 DNA follows: TGTGCCACCAGTGATTTGGTCACCGGGGAGCTGTTTTTT.